This is a list of T cell receptor beta chains from one sample in a study of T cell responses to AZD1222 COVID-19 vaccine. Clones were read by immunoSEQ multiplex PCR, and TCRdb kept only the in-frame ones, dropping some. The table has 110,000 to 150,000 clones, approximately 91% seen once. The sample was peripheral blood, taken 28 days after the second AZD1222 dose. Receptors originate from an adult who received the AZD1222 COVID-19 vaccine. CDR3s include the opening cysteine and the closing phenylalanine or tryptophan.

TRBV10-3,CAISESGRDTQYF
TRBV7-9,CASSLGRVSWDGYTF
TRBV5-1,CASSLPGAYNSPLHF
TRBV30,CAWSSLPNEKLFF
TRBV14,CASSQSSFSLTDTQYF
TRBV5-1,CASSLLPGRNEQFF
TRBV6-5,CASSYDRGLNTEAFF
TRBV3-1/TRBV3-2,CASSQARGTFMANTF
TRBV19,CASSIRVIATEAFF
TRBV7-9,CASSLGAGEVYGYTF
TRBV6-6,CASSETGGDEAFF
TRBV9,CASSGPFAGAYNEQFF
TRBV7-8,CASSSPGPLHF
TRBV7-2,CASSLGPGTAEQYF
TRBV27,CASSLPEPCTQYF
TRBV12-5,CASGGDLNTEAFF
TRBV5-1,CASSLGNTEINGYTF
TRBV18,CASSPPTGTEAFF
TRBV27,CASTALQTNSYEQYF
TRBV7-7,CASSSSPNEKLFF
TRBV5-1,CASSPPPGEAFF
TRBV7-9,CASSRPESGKLFF
TRBV19,CASSPGQNSPLHF
TRBV6-5,CASSYRDGYGYTF
TRBV29-1,CSVTGSEGTYEQYF
TRBV9,CASNLITRDTEAFF
TRBV19,CASSERAGTQPQHF
TRBV5-1,CASSPTGGSGANVLTF
TRBV5-6,CASSLWGQNYEQYF
TRBV28,CASSPTGLSEKLFF
TRBV9,CASSSGLAGGYEQYF
TRBV12-3/TRBV12-4,CASSFGGLYEQYF
TRBV6-1,CASSDLTGAQETQYF
TRBV5-1,CASRSMEGSGTEAFF
TRBV6-5,CASSYSVGQGSPLHF
TRBV5-1,CASSLGGPQPQHF
TRBV12-5,CASGSEDRESYGYTF
TRBV11-2,CAVPRDANYGYTF
TRBV2,CASSEEVGLAGLDWDF